A single sample gave rise to the 21 T cell receptor beta chains below, sequenced in a study of a mutant IDH1 vaccine in newly diagnosed glioma. TCRdb's table, derived via immunoSEQ multiplex PCR, lists solely in-frame clones and lacks some. The repertoire holds about 43,000 clones, with approximately 84% as singletons. The time point is: week 23, last vaccination. What each vaccine dose contained was 300 ug of mutant IDH1 20-mer peptide, accompanied by topical imiquimod. The antigens of these receptors remain unknown. Sequenced here: PBMCs, sampled from a glioma patient whose treatment included an IDH1 peptide vaccine. The receptors were gathered from a woman aged 18-35 years with glioma. Some clones in this sample may be carry-over from other donors' samples.

The CDR3 nucleotides read TGTGCCAGCAGTTCCACCGGGCCGCAGGGGGGCTACACCTTC. It codes for CASSSTGPQGGYTF. The chain joins TRBV6-5 to TRBJ1-2; TRBD1 might be the D (6 bases). From germline, CDR1 is MNHEY and CDR2 SVGAGI. V lost 4 bases and J 8 bases, leaving 17 bases between the germline ends. This CDR3 has 14 residues.

The V gene is TRBV7-9, the J gene TRBJ2-6; TRBD1 is a possible D gene (6 bases). Germline V gives CDR1 SEHNR, CDR2 FQNEAQ (reference sequence). This CDR3 spans 18 amino acids. V lost 1 base and J 3 bases, leaving 16 bases between the germline ends. The CDR3 nucleotides are TGTGCCAGCAGCTTAGGAGGCAGGGGCCCTCTTGGGGCCAACGTCCTGACTTTC. It specifies CASSLGGRGPLGANVLTF.

This clone was counted between two and nine times. The chain joins TRBV20-1 to TRBJ1-1, with a weak D call TRBD1 (5 bases). Germline V gene data show CDR1 as DFQATT and CDR2 as SNEGSKA (reference sequence). The length of the CDR3 is 11 residues. The germline V and J ends were trimmed by 6 bases and 5 bases, with 10 bases remaining between them. The CDR3 DNA sequence: TGCAGTGCCCTGGGGGAGACTGAAGCTTTCTTT. Its translation: CSALGETEAFF.

The chain combines TRBV7-6 with TRBJ1-5, with 8 bases identical to TRBD1. The germline V gene has CDR1 SGHVS and CDR2 FNYEAQ. The CDR3 contains 18 residues. Trimming cost V 5 bases and J 5 bases; bases outside gene matches: 17. The CDR3 sequence: CASSPGSGGANVDQPQHF. The CDR3 DNA reads as TGTGCCAGCAGCCCCGGATCAGGGGGCGCGAATGTCGATCAGCCCCAGCATTTT. Variable domain in full (rest from reference TRBV7-6 and TRBJ1-5): GAGVSQSPRYKVTKRGQDVALRCDPISGHVSLYWYRQALGQGPEFLTYFNYEAQQDKSGLPNDRFSAERPEGSISTLTIQRTEQRDSAMYRCASSPGSGGANVDQPQHFGDGTRLSIL.

This rearrangement joins TRBV25-1 to TRBJ1-5; a possible D gene is TRBD1 (6 bases). The CDR3 runs to 16 residues. The germline V gene encodes CDR1 MGHDK and CDR2 SYGVNS. The V and J ends lost 3 bases and 5 bases respectively, with 17 bases between them. CDR3 residues: CASSDQVGGADQPQHF. The DNA of the CDR3 is TGTGCCAGCAGTGACCAGGTTGGGGGCGCGGATCAGCCCCAGCATTTT.

Comments on this clone: The junction departs from the called germline gene at one end, perhaps through a read error. This chain uses TRBV7-9 with TRBJ1-2; D gene unclear. There are 9 residues in the CDR3. Germline assignment: CDR1 SEHNR and CDR2 FQNEAQ (reference sequence). The DNA of the CDR3 is TGTGCCAGCAGTCGCCCCCCCGACTTC. It specifies CASSRPPDF.

This rearrangement joins TRBV18 to TRBJ1-1; 8 positions match TRBD1. The CDR3 has 14 amino acids. From germline, CDR1 is KGHSH and CDR2 LQKENI. With 5 bases clipped from V and 4 bases from J, the junction kept 6 bases outside the gene matches. DNA of the CDR3: TGTGCCAGCTCAATCGGACAGGGACCCACTGAAGCTTTCTTT. Protein: CASSIGQGPTEAFF.

The chain has TRBV27 and TRBJ2-7; the match to TRBD2 covers 16 bases. This CDR3 has 19 residues. In germline, CDR1 is MNHEY, CDR2 SMNVEV (reference sequence). The J segment lost 0 bases and the V segment lost 8 bases, leaving 13 bases of the junction unmatched. DNA for the CDR3: TGTGCCAGCGCCCCGGGACTAGCGGGGGGGCCTCGGAACTCCTACGAGCAGTACTTC. Protein: CASAPGLAGGPRNSYEQYF.

This chain connects TRBV2 to TRBJ2-1; TRBD2 agrees at 13 bases. Germline-derived CDR1 and CDR2 are SNHLY and FYNNEI. The trim removed 6 bases at V and 4 bases at J, leaving 3 bases unmatched. The CDR3 spans 15 residues. The CDR3 is CASRVGLAGYNEQFF. The CDR3 DNA is TGTGCCAGCAGAGTGGGACTAGCGGGATACAATGAGCAGTTCTTC.

V gene TRBV2 combines with J gene TRBJ2-7, with 9 nucleotides matching TRBD1. This CDR3 region has 15 residues. V shed 5 bases, J shed 0 bases, and the junction held 5 bases outside the gene matches. Looked up from germline, CDR1 is SNHLY and CDR2 is FYNNEI. CDR3 residues: CASSSGTGSSYEQYF. CDR3 sequence (DNA): TGTGCCAGCAGTTCCGGGACAGGGAGCTCCTACGAGCAGTACTTC.

V gene TRBV5-4 combines with J gene TRBJ2-5; TRBD1 matches 7 bases. V trimming: 4 bases; J trimming: 5 bases; junction bases outside the gene matches: 5. There are 13 residues in the CDR3. Germline CDR1 reads SGHNT; CDR2 reads YYREEE (reference sequence). CDR3 residues: CASSPGGEETQYF. For the CDR3, the DNA is TGTGCCAGCAGCCCAGGGGGTGAGGAGACCCAGTACTTC.

This chain connects TRBV27 to TRBJ2-1; D might be TRBD1 or TRBD2, each matching 5 bases. The CDR3 runs to 15 residues. The ends were cut back, 5 bases at V and 5 bases at J, with 16 bases in the middle. CDR1 MNHEY and CDR2 SMNVEV come from the germline V gene (reference sequence). This CDR3 reads CASSSRVQGHNEQFF. The CDR3 bases are TGTGCCAGCAGTAGCCGGGTCCAGGGACACAATGAGCAGTTCTTC.

The rearrangement joins TRBV14 to TRBJ1-5; unclear D gene. In germline, CDR1 is SGHDN, CDR2 FVKESK. V lost 4 bases and J 8 bases, leaving 9 bases between the germline ends. This CDR3 contains 12 residues. CDR3 region: CASSLAGEPQHF. DNA for the CDR3: TGTGCCAGCAGCCTCGCCGGGGAGCCCCAGCATTTT.

The chain uses TRBV4-3 and TRBJ1-1; D perhaps matches TRBD1 (5 bases). The CDR3 length is 15 residues. CDR1 is LGHNA and CDR2 is YSLEER in the germline V gene. V was trimmed by 1 base and J by 5 bases, leaving 14 bases between them. For the CDR3, the DNA is TGCGCCAGCAGCCAAGCGGAGGGGATCTTAACTGAAGCTTTCTTT. It codes for CASSQAEGILTEAFF.

The chain couples TRBV5-1 to TRBJ2-3; D is uncertain. Trimming took off 2 bases at V and 4 bases at J, with 5 bases between the two ends. The V gene's germline CDR1 is SGHRS and CDR2 YFSETQ. The CDR3 has 12 residues. CDR3 nucleotide sequence: TGCGCCAGCAGCTTCGGAGCAGATACGCAGTATTTT. Translating it yields CASSFGADTQYF.

The chain uses TRBV19 and TRBJ2-2, with D unclear. Trimming removed 0 bases from V and 7 bases from J, with 12 bases in between. The germline V gene has CDR1 LNHDA and CDR2 SQIVND (reference sequence). This CDR3 comprises 15 residues. The CDR3 nucleotides read TGTGCCAGTAGTATAGATCTGGGGATGAACGGGGAGCTGTTTTTT. Its translation is CASSIDLGMNGELFF.

This chain connects TRBV4-2 to TRBJ2-5, with 7 bases aligning to TRBD1. The V gene's germline CDR1 is LGHNA and CDR2 YNFKEQ. J gave up 5 bases and V 1 base, and 13 bases lay outside the gene matches. CDR3 length: 17 amino acids. CDR3 in DNA: TGTGCCAGCAGCCAAGCCGCCATACAGGGGCGGCTGGAGACCCAGTACTTC. Amino acids: CASSQAAIQGRLETQYF.

V and J are TRBV5-1 and TRBJ2-1; no reliable D call. V was cut by 0 bases and J by 2 bases, with 9 bases left in between. Germline CDR1 is SGHRS and CDR2 is YFSETQ. This CDR3 comprises 15 residues. The CDR3 sequence is CASSLGQPPYNEQFF. CDR3 nucleotide sequence: TGCGCCAGCAGCTTGGGGCAGCCACCCTACAATGAGCAGTTCTTC.

This chain joins TRBV9 and TRBJ1-3; D might be TRBD1 (6 bases). This CDR3 has 15 amino acids. Trimming cost V 7 bases and J 0 bases, with 14 bases left between them. From germline, CDR1 is SGDLS and CDR2 YYNGEE. The CDR3 DNA reads TGTGCCAGCGGCCCGGGACAAGGCTCTGGAAACACCATATATTTT. It encodes CASGPGQGSGNTIYF.

The chain combines TRBV27 with TRBJ2-7; 9 bases agree with TRBD1. The CDR3 consists of 20 residues. CDR1 MNHEY and CDR2 SMNVEV come from the germline V gene (reference sequence). Unmatched junction bases numbered 20, after V lost 0 bases and J lost 5 bases. The CDR3 sequence: CASSLSPRGTGRFRAHEQYF. The CDR3 DNA reads TGTGCCAGCAGTTTATCCCCTCGGGGGACAGGGCGCTTTCGGGCTCACGAGCAGTACTTC.

CDR3 nucleotide sequence: TGTGCCAGCAGCCAGACCGGGGCCCACTATGGCTACACCTTC. It codes for CASSQTGAHYGYTF. The chain recombines TRBV4-2 with TRBJ1-2; the D gene is possibly TRBD1 (5 bases). This CDR3 comprises 14 residues. The V and J ends lost 3 bases and 3 bases respectively, with 11 bases between them. The germline gives CDR1 LGHNA, CDR2 YNFKEQ.